This T cell receptor beta chain comes out of a study of blood T cells in healthy people across ages. Germline V lookup: CDR1 LGHNA, CDR2 YNFKEQ. The V gene lost 1 base and the J gene lost 1 base, with 8 bases spanning the gap. The CDR3 covers 15 residues. With a J-beta primer mix and a sample-barcoded 5' primer, a second PCR ran about 7 to 11 cycles. Each CDR3 protein is one row after TCRdb ran MiXCR on the 5' RACE reads. The sample carries just over 800,000 distinct CDR3 sequences, about 59% recorded once. The rearrangement links TRBV4-2 to TRBJ1-5; weak D call: TRBD1 (5 bases). The TCR originated in a young man in good health. The sample comprised blood. The CDR3 region is CASSQAGGSNQPQHF. The CDR3 DNA follows: TGTGCCAGCAGCCAAGCCGGGGGGAGCAATCAGCCCCAGCATTTT.